The present TCR beta chain was sequenced within a study of cytomegalovirus exposure and HLA in healthy donors. With 4 bases removed from V and 1 base from J, the gap between germline ends came to 11 bases. The CDR3 length is 15 residues. Germline V lookup: CDR1 SGDLS, CDR2 YYNGEE. This clone was seen once. In the PCR, 60 Vbeta and 13 Jbeta primers were used. Generated by immunoSEQ multiplex PCR, the TCRdb table keeps only in-frame clones and is missing some. The sample consists of 150,000 to 200,000 clones, roughly 80% of them appearing once. This receptor was taken from a man aged 35 to 55 in good health and CMV-seronegative. The chain is built from TRBV9 and TRBJ2-2; D is possibly TRBD2 (6 bases). The sample comprised PBMCs. The DNA of the CDR3 is TGTGCCAGCAGCTTTAGCGGAAAGAACACCGGGGAGCTGTTTTTT. Its translation: CASSFSGKNTGELFF.